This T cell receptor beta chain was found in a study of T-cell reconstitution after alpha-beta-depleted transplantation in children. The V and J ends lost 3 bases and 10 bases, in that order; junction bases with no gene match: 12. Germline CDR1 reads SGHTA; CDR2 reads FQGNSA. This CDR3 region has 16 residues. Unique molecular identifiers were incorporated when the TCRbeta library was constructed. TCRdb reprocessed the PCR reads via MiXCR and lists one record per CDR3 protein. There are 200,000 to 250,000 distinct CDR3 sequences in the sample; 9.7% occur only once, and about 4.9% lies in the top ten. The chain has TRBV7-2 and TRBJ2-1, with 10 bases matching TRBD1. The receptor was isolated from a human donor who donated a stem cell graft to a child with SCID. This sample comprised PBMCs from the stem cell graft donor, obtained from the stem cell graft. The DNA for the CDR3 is TGTGCCAGCAGCTTTTCCGGGGGACAGGGGCCTGGGGAGCAGTTCTTC. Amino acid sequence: CASSFSGGQGPGEQFF. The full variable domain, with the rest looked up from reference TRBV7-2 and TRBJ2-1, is GAGVSQSPSNKVTEKGKDVELRCDPISGHTALYWYRQSLGQGLEFLIYFQGNSAPDKSGLPSDRFSAERTGGSVSTLTIQRTQQEDSAVYLCASSFSGGQGPGEQFFGPGTRLTVL.